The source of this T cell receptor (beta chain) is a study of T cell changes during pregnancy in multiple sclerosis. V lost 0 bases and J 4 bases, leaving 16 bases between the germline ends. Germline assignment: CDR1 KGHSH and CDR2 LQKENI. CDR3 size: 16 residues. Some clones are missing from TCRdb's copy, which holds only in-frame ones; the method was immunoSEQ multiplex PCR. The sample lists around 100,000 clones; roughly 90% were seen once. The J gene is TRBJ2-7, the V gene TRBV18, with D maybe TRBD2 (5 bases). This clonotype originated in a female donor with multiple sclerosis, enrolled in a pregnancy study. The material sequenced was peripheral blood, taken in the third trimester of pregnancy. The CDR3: CASSPPVEGQEYEQYF. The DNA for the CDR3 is TGTGCCAGCTCACCACCGGTTGAGGGCCAAGAATACGAGCAGTACTTC.